This TCR beta chain was sequenced during a study of blood T cell repertoires in COVID-19. The overall study: The United States, Italy and Spain supplied acute and convalescent COVID-19 samples. PBMCs, B-cell-depleted T cells, or T cells were the source of the cDNA or gDNA that made up the material.

In the original workflow: Reference gene primer amplification gave nucleated cell count estimates. Profiling relied on immunoSEQ multiplex PCR, and the TCRdb table lists in-frame clones only, not all of them. For V, J and clone size, that table is used; D and trimming come from the DNA. Among 70,000 to 80,000 clones, approximately 85% were seen once, and the ten largest hold about a third. CDR3 size: 12 residues. J lost 3 bases, V lost 9 bases, and 2 bases had no gene match. Looked up from germline, CDR1 is LNHDA and CDR2 is SQIVND (reference sequence). This clonotype originated in an elderly woman with active or convalescent COVID-19. The sequenced material came from peripheral blood. The chain has TRBV19 and TRBJ2-7; TRBD2 aligns across 10 bases. The CDR3 reads CASGTSVYEQYF. The CDR3 DNA reads as TGTGCCAGCGGGACTAGCGTCTACGAGCAGTACTTC.